This T cell receptor (beta chain) was sequenced for a study of blood T cell repertoires in COVID-19 (dated by TCRdb to about 2020). About the investigation overall: Samples from collaborators originated in the United States, Italy and Spain and spanned both the acute and convalescent phases of COVID-19. A de-identified subject ID, COVID-19 status, age in years and sex were almost always included in the sample metadata. Where available, HLA class I and class II types were obtained from metadata supplied by the sample provider rather than from assay-based typing. The material from the prospective study consisted of cDNA or gDNA derived from T cells, B-cell-depleted T cells, or PBMCs. A freely available public database, intended as a resource for researchers studying the immune response to SARS-CoV-2, is where the repertoires were released. Subjects who had been exposed to COVID-19, were actively infected with it, or had recovered from it provided the deeply sampled blood TCRbeta repertoires that made up the dataset. The samples were drawn from the first 160 participants of the ongoing ImmuneRACE study and from 1,200 or so subjects provided by 6 global collaborators. The paper's findings and limits, for the study overall: The amount of clinical and demographic metadata varied by source and participant and was provided uncurated.

The germline V gene encodes CDR1 SGHRS and CDR2 YFSETQ. Including the terminal cysteine and phenylalanine, the CDR3 comprises 16 residues. Only the CDR3 region is kept as DNA, spanning 48 bases read in frame from base 1. Between the V and J ends, shortened by 4 bases and 3 bases respectively, the junction contains 19 bases. On this clone itself: It has no known antigen specificity. No base qualities exist here, and no much larger clone lies one base off it.

The immunoSEQ Assay, a bias-controlled multiplex PCR, was used to amplify TCRbeta CDR3 regions from genomic DNA. Per the authors' processing: The number of nucleated cells in each sample was estimated by amplification of reference gene primers within the assay. Sequence reads were collapsed and filtered to measure the absolute abundance of every unique TCRbeta CDR3 rearrangement. For each sample, productive Simpson clonality was calculated as the square root of Simpson's diversity index across productive rearrangements. The table was pulled from immuneACCESS by TCRdb, which kept in-frame rearrangements only. Such tables lose some clones; where checked, under half of the loss comes from unresolved V genes, and the rest has no known cause. D and trimming come from the DNA, and the V and J calls and clone size come from that table. In this sample the table shows roughly 120,000 clones, over 70% of which occur a single time. The ten top clones hold 2.3% of the sample.

Each collaborating institution followed its own protocols to collect whole blood in K2EDTA tubes. For TCRbeta analysis, collaborator samples were shipped as frozen whole blood, as isolated PBMCs, or as DNA extracted from either sample type. Sequencing was carried out using peripheral blood. The V and J genes are TRBV5-1 and TRBJ1-1, with TRBD1 as a weak D call on 6 bases. The origin of this receptor is a man aged 65 to 79 with acute or convalescent COVID-19. The CDR3: CASSPRAQGEDTEAFF. The base sequence is TGCGCCAGCAGCCCGAGGGCACAGGGAGAGGACACTGAAGCTTTCTTT.